Given below is one T cell receptor beta chain in context. Its antigen is currently unknown. The sample is drawn from a study of T cell clonotyping in hematopoietic cell transplantation. Study-level information: Cytoreduction preceded collection of pretransplant recipient samples.

This CDR3 region has 15 residues. The V gene's germline CDR1 is MGHRA and CDR2 YSYEKL. V lost 3 bases, J lost 5 bases, and 5 bases stayed unmatched. Points from the study as a whole: Graft donor and pretransplant recipient Inverse Simpson Index values predicted broader posttransplant TCR diversity.

Documented time point: recipient sample about 28 days before transplant, after cytoreduction. The table came from immunoSEQ multiplex PCR; TCRdb's copy has only in-frame clones and leaves some out. The table records 15,000 to 20,000 clones, 60% to 85% of them present only once. V gene TRBV4-1 combines with J gene TRBJ1-2; 11 bases match TRBD1. This specimen consisted of peripheral blood mononuclear cells, obtained before stem cell transplant. This sequence originates from a man between 60 and 75 years old with acute myeloid leukemia. Some clones in this sample may be carry-over from other donors' samples. The CDR3 reads CASSHPGDRGYGYTF. The DNA of the CDR3 is TGCGCCAGCAGCCACCCGGGGGACAGGGGGTATGGCTACACCTTC.